Sequencing of this T cell receptor (beta chain) was carried out in a study of Ad26.COV2.S vaccination and SARS-CoV-2 variants. Treatment described: over 15 received Ad26.COV2.S at low or high dose, single or two shots; 5 received placebo; per-sample allocation not given. Day 63 following the first vaccine or placebo injection was when the samples were taken. The germline CDR1 and CDR2 sequences are MNHEY and SMNVEV (reference sequence). Trimming removed 0 bases at V and 9 bases at J, with 11 bases between. The CDR3 contains 13 residues. The repertoire was sequenced with immunoSEQ multiplex PCR; TCRdb's copy has only in-frame clones and lacks some. The table includes around 340,000 clones, around 89% detected once.

The chain uses TRBV27 and TRBJ2-5, with D perhaps TRBD1 (5 bases). Sequences were derived from peripheral blood, sampled in a trial of Ad26.COV2.S vaccine versus placebo. The receptor was isolated from a person between 18 and 59 years old who received the Ad26.COV2.S COVID-19 vaccine or a placebo. For the CDR3, the DNA is TGTGCCAGCAGTTTATCCCGACAGATGGCCCAGTACTTC. This codes for CASSLSRQMAQYF.